This note documents a single T cell receptor (beta chain) sequence. Trimming left V 6 bases short and J 5 bases short, with 2 bases between. The CDR3 totals 9 residues. CDR1 SQVTM and CDR2 ANQGSEA come from the germline V gene. TCRdb keeps only in-frame clones here, not all; method: immunoSEQ multiplex PCR. This table has about 380,000 clones, over 90% appearing once. The sample comes from a study of shared T cell receptors in the human thymus. The V and J genes are TRBV29-1 and TRBJ2-1; the D is unclear. Sequencing was done on a sample of thymocytes. The sequence was collected from a human donor. The DNA of the CDR3 is TGCAGCGTCGACAATGAGCAGTTCTTC. Its protein is CSVDNEQFF.